The 18 T cell receptor beta chains below all came from one sample that was sequenced in a study of blood T cell repertoires in COVID-19. Data came from immunoSEQ multiplex PCR; TCRdb stores just in-frame clones and leaves some out. Altogether 100,000 to 150,000 clones are present, less than 90% being singletons, with the ten largest covering around 2.5%. The source material was PBMCs or T cells enriched from blood (not recorded which). Source of these receptors: a woman aged 50 to 60 who had recovered from COVID-19.

The chain employs TRBV7-2 and TRBJ2-1; TRBD1 agrees at 7 bases. The CDR3 has 15 amino acids. Per the germline V gene, CDR1 is SGHTA and CDR2 is FQGNSA. After removal of 7 bases from V and 0 bases from J, the junction contained 6 bases not matched to a gene. CDR3 in amino acids: CASTGGYSSYNEQFF. In DNA, the CDR3 is TGTGCCAGCACAGGGGGATATAGCTCCTACAATGAGCAGTTCTTC.

The CDR3 sequence: CASSDTSGGTDTQYF. CDR3 nucleotides: TGCGCCAGCAGTGACACTAGCGGGGGGACAGATACGCAGTATTTT. The rearrangement links TRBV10-1 to TRBJ2-3, with 12 bases aligning to TRBD2. Per germline, CDR1 WNHNN and CDR2 SYGVQD (reference sequence). CDR3 length: 15 residues. Trimming cost V 3 bases and J 3 bases; bases outside gene matches: 1.

The rearrangement joins TRBV12-3 or TRBV12-4 to TRBJ1-1; 8 bases are a match to TRBD1. The CDR3 covers 12 residues. With 8 bases clipped from V and 1 base from J, the junction kept 0 bases outside the gene matches. The chain's CDR3 is CASDRGNTEAFF. CDR3 coding DNA: TGTGCCAGCGACAGGGGGAACACTGAAGCTTTCTTT.

The genes are TRBV5-4 and TRBJ2-1; 8 nucleotides line up with TRBD2. The CDR3 runs 16 residues. V shed 4 bases and J 9 bases; nucleotides not matched to a gene: 15. Per germline, CDR1 SGHNT and CDR2 YYREEE (reference sequence). For the CDR3, the DNA is TGTGCCAGCAGCGAAGAAGCGGGGGTAAAGTTCGTTGAGCAGTTCTTC. Residues: CASSEEAGVKFVEQFF.

The rearrangement joins TRBV6-2 or TRBV6-3 to TRBJ2-5, with TRBD1 matching 7 bases. Trimming cost V 2 bases and J 5 bases; bases outside gene matches: 8. Germline lookup yields CDR1 MNHEY and CDR2 SVGEGT. The CDR3 is 15 residues long. The CDR3: CASSYHTGVRETQYF. The DNA of the CDR3 is TGTGCCAGCAGTTACCATACAGGGGTCCGGGAGACCCAGTACTTC.

The chain recombines TRBV12-5 with TRBJ2-1; tentative D call: TRBD1 (7 bases). The CDR3 extends over 14 amino acids. V dropped 4 bases and J dropped 7 bases, with 14 bases sitting between them. Germline V gene sequence: CDR1 LGHNT, CDR2 FRNRAP. CDR3 DNA sequence: TGTGCTAGTGGTTCCCAGGGGGGAATAAATGAGCAGTTCTTC. Protein product: CASGSQGGINEQFF.

This clone was seen a few times. V usage is TRBV19 and J usage is TRBJ2-7; D is unclear. Trimming removed 6 bases at V and 1 base at J, with 10 bases between. Per germline, CDR1 LNHDA and CDR2 SQIVND (reference sequence). The CDR3 runs 13 residues. The CDR3 is CASSPTSSYEQYF. In DNA, the CDR3 is TGTGCCAGTAGCCCGACAAGTTCCTACGAGCAGTACTTC.

V and J are TRBV15 and TRBJ2-7; possibly TRBD1 for D (5 bases). This CDR3 has 11 residues. Trimming shortened V by 6 bases and J by 3 bases, and 6 bases separated the two germline ends. The V gene's germline CDR1 is LNHNV and CDR2 YYDKDF (reference sequence). The CDR3 DNA reads as TGTGCCACCAGTGACAGCTACGAGCAGTACTTC. Encoded protein: CATSDSYEQYF.

The CDR3 DNA sequence: TGTGCCAGTAATAGACCGGGACAGGGTAACTATGGCTACACCTTC. Residues: CASNRPGQGNYGYTF. The rearrangement links TRBV19 to TRBJ1-2; 9 bases fit TRBD1. After removal of 7 bases from V and 1 base from J, the junction contained 7 bases not matched to a gene. The germline V gene has CDR1 LNHDA and CDR2 SQIVND (reference sequence). The CDR3 consists of 15 residues. The full variable domain, rest sourced from reference TRBV19 and TRBJ1-2, is DGGITQSPKYLFRKEGQNVTLSCEQNLNHDAMYWYRQDPGQGLRLIYYSQIVNDFQKGDIAEGYSVSREKKESFPLTVTSAQKNPTAFYLCASNRPGQGNYGYTFGSGTRLTVV.

This clone has just one count. The rearrangement links TRBV11-2 to TRBJ2-7; maybe TRBD2 (5 bases). CDR1 and CDR2 from the germline V gene are SGHAT and FQNNGV. Trimming took 4 bases from V and 1 from J, leaving 5 bases between them. This CDR3 comprises 12 residues. The CDR3 sequence: CASSSGSYEQYF. As DNA, the CDR3 is TGTGCCAGCAGCTCGGGGTCCTACGAGCAGTACTTC.

This sequence joins TRBV30 and TRBJ1-1; the match to TRBD1 covers 9 bases. Germline-derived CDR1 and CDR2 are GTSNPN and SVGIG (reference sequence). The CDR3 runs 14 residues. The V and J ends lost 3 bases and 2 bases, in that order; junction bases with no gene match: 4. The CDR3 sequence: CAWRRDRENTEAFF. The CDR3 bases are TGTGCCTGGAGAAGGGACAGGGAAAACACTGAAGCTTTCTTT. Filled out from reference TRBV30 and TRBJ1-1, the complete variable domain reads SQTIHQWPATLVQPVGSPLSLECTVEGTSNPNLYWYRQAAGRGLQLLFYSVGIGQISSEVPQNLSASRPQDRQFILSSKKLLLSDSGFYLCAWRRDRENTEAFFGQGTRLTVV.

This chain links TRBV5-1 with TRBJ2-7; 11 positions match TRBD2. The germline V gene has CDR1 SGHRS and CDR2 YFSETQ. Trimming at V came to 4 bases and at J to 0 bases, leaving 12 bases not matched to a gene. CDR3 length equals 18 residues. Here the CDR3 reads CASSPTKLAGASSYEQYF. CDR3 nucleotides: TGCGCCAGCAGCCCTACCAAACTAGCGGGGGCGAGCTCCTACGAGCAGTACTTC.

DNA for the CDR3: TGCAGTGCTAGTAGTTTGTCTAGCGCCGACAATGAGCAGTTCTTC. It codes for CSASSLSSADNEQFF. The chain uses TRBV20-1 and TRBJ2-1, with a tentative D call TRBD2 (6 bases). V dropped 3 bases and J dropped 5 bases, with 17 bases sitting between them. Germline CDR1 reads DFQATT; CDR2 reads SNEGSKA (reference sequence). CDR3 length: 15 residues.

V is TRBV6-1 and J is TRBJ2-7, with 7 nucleotides matching TRBD1. This CDR3 comprises 16 residues. V lost 4 bases to trimming and J lost 2 bases; unmatched junction nucleotides: 11. Per the germline V gene, CDR1 is MNHNS and CDR2 is SASEGT. CDR3 residues: CASSATGSPLPYEQYF. For the CDR3, the DNA is TGTGCCAGCAGTGCGACAGGGTCCCCCTTGCCCTACGAGCAGTACTTC.

CDR3 in DNA: TGCGCCAGCAGCAGGGGACAGGGGGTTTACAATGAGCAGTTCTTC. Amino acids: CASSRGQGVYNEQFF. This rearrangement joins TRBV5-1 to TRBJ2-1; 11 bases are shared with TRBD1. Germline CDR1 SGHRS, CDR2 YFSETQ. This CDR3 region has 15 residues. Trimming at V came to 4 bases and at J to 4 bases, leaving 4 bases not matched to a gene. Filled out from reference TRBV5-1 and TRBJ2-1, the complete variable domain reads KAGVTQTPRYLIKTRGQQVTLSCSPISGHRSVSWYQQTPGQGLQFLFEYFSETQRNKGNFPGRFSGRQFSNSRSEMNVSTLELGDSALYLCASSRGQGVYNEQFFGPGTRLTVL.

The J gene is TRBJ1-5, the V gene TRBV30, with a weak D call TRBD1 (6 bases). CDR3 size: 14 residues. CDR1 is GTSNPN, CDR2 SVGIG, per germline (reference sequence). Trimming left V 1 base short and J 3 bases short, with 10 bases between. The CDR3: CAWSGGQTNQPQHF. CDR3 bases: TGTGCCTGGAGTGGCGGACAGACCAATCAGCCCCAGCATTTT. Complete variable domain (other parts from reference TRBV30 and TRBJ1-5): SQTIHQWPATLVQPVGSPLSLECTVEGTSNPNLYWYRQAAGRGLQLLFYSVGIGQISSEVPQNLSASRPQDRQFILSSKKLLLSDSGFYLCAWSGGQTNQPQHFGDGTRLSIL.

The J gene is TRBJ2-5, the V gene TRBV11-2, with 15 positions matching TRBD2. This CDR3 is 16 amino acids long. Germline assignment: CDR1 SGHAT and CDR2 FQNNGV. The V segment lost 6 bases and the J segment 2 bases; nucleotides outside the gene matches: 4. CDR3 nucleotide sequence: TGTGCCAGCAGACCCGGACTAGCGGGGGGGCAAGAGACCCAGTACTTC. This translates into CASRPGLAGGQETQYF.

The chain has TRBV5-4 and TRBJ2-7; perhaps TRBD2 as D (6 bases). This CDR3 has 18 residues. Trimming cost V 3 bases and J 0 bases, with 22 bases left between them. Germline V gene sequence: CDR1 SGHNT, CDR2 YYREEE (reference sequence). CDR3 sequence (DNA): TGTGCCAGCAGCTGGGGGGTAGACGCGACTGAGAGCTCCTACGAGCAGTACTTC. Translated, it gives CASSWGVDATESSYEQYF.